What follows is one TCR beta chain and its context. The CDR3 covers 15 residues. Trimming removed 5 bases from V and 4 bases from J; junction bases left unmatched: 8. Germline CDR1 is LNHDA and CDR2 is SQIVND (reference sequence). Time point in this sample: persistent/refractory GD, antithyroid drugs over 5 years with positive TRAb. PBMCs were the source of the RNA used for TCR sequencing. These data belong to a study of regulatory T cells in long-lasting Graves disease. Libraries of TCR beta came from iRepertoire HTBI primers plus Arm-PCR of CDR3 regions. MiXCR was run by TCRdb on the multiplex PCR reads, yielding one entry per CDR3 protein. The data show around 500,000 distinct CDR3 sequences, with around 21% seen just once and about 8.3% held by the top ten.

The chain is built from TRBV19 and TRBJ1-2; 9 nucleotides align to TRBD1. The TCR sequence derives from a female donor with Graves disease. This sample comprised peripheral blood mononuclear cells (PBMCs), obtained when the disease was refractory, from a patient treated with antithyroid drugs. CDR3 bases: TGTGCCAGTAGTGAAACAGGGGGCGCTGGCTATGGCTACACCTTC. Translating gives CASSETGGAGYGYTF.